A single sample is the source of the 21 T cell receptor beta chains below, sequenced in a study of T cell repertoires in ileal Crohn's disease. Repertoires were generated with immunoSEQ multiplex PCR, while TCRdb's copy carries only in-frame clones and drops some. The profile shows fewer than 2,500 clones, 80% to 90% of them singletons. Sequencing input: ileal tissue. Receptor source: an adult with Crohn's disease.

V is TRBV18 and J is TRBJ1-1; D unclear. The CDR3 contains 14 residues. Per the germline V gene, CDR1 is KGHSH and CDR2 is LQKENI. Trimming stripped 1 base from V and 4 bases from J, with 10 bases between. The CDR3 loop reads CASSPQGPGTEAFF. DNA for the CDR3: TGTGCCAGCTCACCACAGGGTCCCGGCACTGAAGCTTTCTTT.

The V and J genes are TRBV7-9 and TRBJ2-3; D is possibly TRBD1 (5 bases). The CDR3 is made up of 15 amino acids. Trimming removed 2 bases at V and 2 bases at J, with 11 bases between. The germline V gene encodes CDR1 SEHNR and CDR2 FQNEAQ (reference sequence). The CDR3: CASSLSGANTDTQYF. The CDR3 DNA reads as TGTGCCAGCAGCTTAAGTGGGGCAAACACAGATACGCAGTATTTT.

The chain links TRBV19 to TRBJ2-7; the D gene could be TRBD1 or TRBD2 (5 bases each). The CDR3 length is 13 residues. Trimming took 2 bases from V and 3 from J, leaving 8 bases between them. CDR1 and CDR2 (germline): LNHDA, SQIVND (reference sequence). CDR3 protein: CASSIRDLYEQYF. CDR3 DNA sequence: TGTGCCAGTAGTATACGGGACCTCTACGAGCAGTACTTC.

V and J are TRBV6-5 and TRBJ1-2; TRBD1 might be the D (5 bases). The V and J ends lost 6 bases and 4 bases respectively, with 9 bases between them. CDR1 and CDR2 from the germline V gene are MNHEY and SVGAGI. CDR3 size: 12 residues. The chain's CDR3 is CASSQDTYGYTF. The CDR3 DNA follows: TGTGCCAGCAGCCAGGACACCTATGGCTACACCTTC.

The chain carries TRBV6-1 and TRBJ2-5; D remains ambiguous. Germline V gives CDR1 MNHNS, CDR2 SASEGT. This CDR3 spans 14 amino acids. V was pared by 1 base and J by 1 base, with 7 bases between. In nucleotides, the CDR3 is TGTGCCAGCAGTGAAGGAGGCAGCCAAGAGACCCAGTACTTC. Translating it yields CASSEGGSQETQYF.

This clone came up a few times. The gene calls are TRBV22-1 and TRBJ1-2. TRBV22-1 is reported as a pseudogene. The CDR3 contains 15 residues. CDR3 sequence (DNA): TGTCCTGGGAGCTGTGGAGCGAGAAAGACCTATGGCTACACCTTC. Protein sequence: CPGSCGARKTYGYTF.

This chain connects TRBV6-5 to TRBJ2-5, with 7 bases aligning to TRBD1. Germline CDR1 MNHEY, CDR2 SVGAGI. J lost 2 bases, V lost 5 bases, and 8 bases had no gene match. The CDR3 has 15 amino acids. CDR3 coding DNA: TGTGCCAGCAGTCTGGACAGGAATAAACAAGAGACCCAGTACTTC. The encoded protein is CASSLDRNKQETQYF.

The chain links TRBV18 to TRBJ1-2; TRBD1 agrees at 8 bases. Germline CDR1 and CDR2: KGHSH and LQKENI. The CDR3 covers 14 residues. V lost 6 bases and J lost 1; bases outside the gene matches: 4. The chain's CDR3 is CASSPGQGNYGYTF. For the CDR3, the DNA is TGTGCCAGCTCCCCAGGACAGGGTAACTATGGCTACACCTTC.

The chain links TRBV7-9 to TRBJ2-1; the match to TRBD2 covers 9 bases. Per the germline V gene, CDR1 is SEHNR and CDR2 is FQNEAQ (reference sequence). Germline trimming cut 5 bases from V and 15 bases from J; bases unmatched to any gene: 8. The CDR3 spans 12 residues. DNA of the CDR3: TGTGCCAGCAGCCCTAGCGGGGTCGGTATGTTCTTC. It codes for CASSPSGVGMFF.

The chain links TRBV10-3 to TRBJ2-3; D ambiguous. CDR3 length equals 13 residues. V lost 0 bases and J lost 6, with 7 bases in between. The germline V gene encodes CDR1 ENHRY and CDR2 SYGVKD. The CDR3 bases are TGTGCCATCAGTGAGTCTGGCGAGGATACGCAGTATTTT. The encoded protein is CAISESGEDTQYF.

The count of this clone is one. This sequence joins TRBV18 and TRBJ1-1; D gene ambiguous. This CDR3 is 13 amino acids long. CDR1 and CDR2 (germline): KGHSH, LQKENI. Deletions cut 5 bases from V and 0 bases from J, with 7 bases between. The CDR3 DNA sequence: TGTGCCAGCTCAGACACGTTGAACACTGAAGCTTTCTTT. It is translated as CASSDTLNTEAFF.

V and J are TRBV25-1 and TRBJ2-6; either TRBD1 or TRBD2 may fit D (5 bases each). V was pared by 5 bases and J by 5 bases, with 22 bases between. Germline lookup yields CDR1 MGHDK and CDR2 SYGVNS. CDR3 length: 18 amino acids. The CDR3 bases are TGTGCCAGCAGTAGGTTGCTAGCTGGACAAAGTCGGGCCAACGTCCTGACTTTC. This encodes CASSRLLAGQSRANVLTF.

This clone has just one count. The rearrangement joins TRBV4-2 to TRBJ2-2, with 14 bases identical to TRBD2. Trimming at V came to 3 bases and at J to 4 bases, leaving 7 bases not matched to a gene. Germline V gene data show CDR1 as LGHNA and CDR2 as YNFKEQ. This CDR3 has 18 residues. The CDR3 coding sequence is TGTGCCAGCAGCCACGTGACTAGCGGGGGGGCCGGCACCGGGGAGCTGTTTTTT. Its protein is CASSHVTSGGAGTGELFF.

With regard to this clone: One end of the junction fails to match germline, which may point to a read error. The J gene is TRBJ1-1, the V gene TRBV7-7, with TRBD1 as a possible D gene (6 bases). Germline CDR1 SSHAT, CDR2 FNYEAQ (reference sequence). The CDR3 length is 16 residues. CDR3: CASSLGSGGPNTEAFF. CDR3 DNA: TGTGCTAGCAGCTTAGGATCGGGGGGGCCGAACACTGAAGCTTTCTTT.

The genes are TRBV11-3 and TRBJ2-3; 10 positions match TRBD2. CDR1 is SGHNT and CDR2 is YENEEA in the germline V gene. The trim removed 2 bases at V and 8 bases at J, leaving 7 bases unmatched. The CDR3 consists of 15 residues. Written as DNA, the CDR3 is TGTGCCAGCAGCTTAAGGGAGCGGGAGGGGTCTACGCAGTATTTT. It is translated as CASSLREREGSTQYF.

The chain joins TRBV14 to TRBJ2-7; D may match TRBD1 or TRBD2 (6 bases each). Per the germline V gene, CDR1 is SGHDN and CDR2 is FVKESK. The CDR3 is 15 amino acids. The V end lost 4 bases, the J end lost 3 bases, and 16 bases lay between the germline ends. The CDR3 sequence is CASSPPGAGRYEQYF. The CDR3 DNA follows: TGTGCCAGCAGCCCGCCGGGGGCAGGCCGCTACGAGCAGTACTTC.

This clone was detected only a few times. The gene calls are TRBV2 and TRBJ2-7; 8 bases match TRBD1. The CDR3 is 13 residues long. After removal of 3 bases from V and 4 bases from J, the junction contained 2 bases not matched to a gene. Germline V CDR1 and CDR2: SNHLY, FYNNEI. The CDR3 coding sequence is TGTGCCAGCAGTGAGGACAGGGCATACGAGCAGTACTTC. Its protein is CASSEDRAYEQYF.

The J gene is TRBJ2-5, the V gene TRBV19; D gene unclear. V was shortened by 3 bases and J by 2 bases, with 16 bases between the two germline ends. The CDR3 spans 16 residues. Germline V gene data show CDR1 as LNHDA and CDR2 as SQIVND (reference sequence). The CDR3 coding sequence is TGTGCCAGTAGTATGGGGTATTCGGGTCCGCAAGAGACCCAGTACTTC. As protein: CASSMGYSGPQETQYF. The full variable domain, its missing parts supplied by reference TRBV19 and TRBJ2-5, is DGGITQSPKYLFRKEGQNVTLSCEQNLNHDAMYWYRQDPGQGLRLIYYSQIVNDFQKGDIAEGYSVSREKKESFPLTVTSAQKNPTAFYLCASSMGYSGPQETQYFGPGTRLLVL.

The chain couples TRBV30 to TRBJ1-4; D perhaps matches TRBD1 (5 bases). Germline CDR1 reads GTSNPN; CDR2 reads SVGIG (reference sequence). V was pared by 6 bases and J by 4 bases, with 12 bases between. The CDR3 consists of 13 residues. Here the CDR3 reads CACTGTINEKLFF. The CDR3 bases are TGTGCCTGTACCGGGACCATTAATGAAAAACTGTTTTTT.

The chain carries TRBV9 and TRBJ2-1; TRBD2 agrees at 8 bases. J was trimmed by 9 bases and V by 0 bases; bases with no gene match: 8. CDR1 is SGDLS and CDR2 is YYNGEE in the germline V gene. The CDR3 has 15 residues. CDR3 protein: CASSVELAVTGEQFF. DNA of the CDR3: TGTGCCAGCAGCGTAGAACTAGCGGTGACAGGTGAGCAGTTCTTC.

V usage is TRBV7-2 and J usage is TRBJ1-6, with TRBD1 matching over 9 bases. The germline V gene encodes CDR1 SGHTA and CDR2 FQGNSA. The CDR3 extends over 16 amino acids. After removal of 3 bases from V and 6 bases from J, the junction contained 6 bases not matched to a gene. CDR3 region: CASSFAGTGLNSPLHF. CDR3 nucleotides: TGTGCCAGCAGCTTTGCCGGGACAGGGCTTAATTCACCCCTCCACTTT.